A selection of T cell receptor beta chains follows, all from one sample in a study of technical replicates of blood from several donors. The repertoire was sequenced with immunoSEQ multiplex PCR; TCRdb's copy has only in-frame clones and lacks some. The sample contains 50,000 or so clones, roughly 90% of which appear only once. Source material: PBMCs. These receptor sequences come from a human donor in good health. Some clones in this sample may be carry-over from other donors' samples. The CDR3 runs from the conserved cysteine through the conserved F or W. D genes are given only for firm matches. Expanded clones are given a class, and other clones once, few, many or no size at all.

once,.,TRBJ2-7,TRBV2,TGTGCCAGCAGTGAGCAGCGGCTTAAGGGAGAGCAGTACTTC,CASSEQRLKGEQYF
.,TRBD2,TRBJ2-5,TRBV5-6,TGTGCCAGCAGCGGTTCTGGGAGCGGGGGGATCTTCGAAGAGACCCAGTACTTC,CASSGSGSGGIFEETQYF
.,TRBD1,TRBJ1-1,TRBV7-3,TGTGCCAGCAGCCCCTCCGGGACAGGGAACACTGAAGCTTTCTTT,CASSPSGTGNTEAFF
.,TRBD1,TRBJ1-2,TRBV5-4,TGTGCCAGCAGAACGACAGGGGTCTATGGCTACACCTTC,CASRTTGVYGYTF
.,.,TRBJ1-5,TRBV6-6,TGTGCCAGCAGTTACTCGAACAGGGCCAATCAGCCCCAGCATTTT,CASSYSNRANQPQHF
few,TRBD2,TRBJ2-1,TRBV29-1,TGCAGCGTTGACGTCGGGCTAGCGGCCGGAGATGAGCAGTTCTTC,CSVDVGLAAGDEQFF
few,.,TRBJ1-1,TRBV5-6,TGTGCCAGCACCGAGGACAGGAACACTGAAGCTTTCTTT,CASTEDRNTEAFF
once,TRBD2,TRBJ2-1,TRBV7-8,TGTGCCAGCAGCTTATATCGGGAGGCCGGGGATGAGCAGTTCTTC,CASSLYREAGDEQFF
once,TRBD2,TRBJ2-5,TRBV25-1,TGTGCCAGCAATCTAGCGGCGCAAGAGACCCAGTACTTC,CASNLAAQETQYF
.,.,TRBJ1-4,TRBV6-5,TGTGCCAGCAGTTACACGACAGGAACTAATGAAAAACTGTTTTTT,CASSYTTGTNEKLFF
.,.,TRBJ2-5,TRBV6-4,TGTGCCACCGAAGGGGGAAGGGAAGAGACCCAGTACTTC,CATEGGREETQYF
.,TRBD2,TRBJ2-4,TRBV6-5,TGTGCCAGCAGCTCAGCGGGAGGGACCAAAAACATTCAGTACTTC,CASSSAGGTKNIQYF
.,TRBD1,TRBJ1-1,TRBV5-1,TGCGCCAGCAGCAATGACAGGGGGATTGAAGCTTTCTTT,CASSNDRGIEAFF
.,TRBD1,TRBJ2-7,TRBV2,TGTGCCAGCGGACAGGGAGGACCTTACGAGCAGTACTTC,CASGQGGPYEQYF
.,.,TRBJ1-1,TRBV10-3,TGTGCCATCAGTGAGTCCCAACAGAACACTGAAGCTTTCTTT,CAISESQQNTEAFF
few,TRBD1,TRBJ1-1,TRBV4-3,TGCGCCAGCAGCCAAGATCTCAGGGGGCGAGGGAACACTGAAGCTTTCTTT,CASSQDLRGRGNTEAFF
.,TRBD1,TRBJ2-2,TRBV7-2,TGTGCCAGCAGCTGGACAGGTGCCGGGGAGCTGTTTTTT,CASSWTGAGELFF
.,TRBD2,TRBJ2-7,TRBV27,TGTGCCAGCGTCGACCCAGCGGGAGACGCAGAGCAGTACTTC,CASVDPAGDAEQYF
once,TRBD1,TRBJ2-7,TRBV6-5,TGTGCCAGCCGAGCGACCACGGACAGGGGTGGGAAGCAGTACTTC,CASRATTDRGGKQYF
.,TRBD2,TRBJ2-5,TRBV4-1,TGCGCCAGCAGCCAAGATCCTTCCGGGGGGAATCAAGAGACCCAGTACTTC,CASSQDPSGGNQETQYF
.,.,TRBJ1-1,TRBV29-1,TGCAGCGTTGAAGTTAGGGGGTCTCGTACTGAAGCTTTCTTT,CSVEVRGSRTEAFF
.,TRBD2,TRBJ2-7,TRBV6-1,TGTGCCAGCAGTGACCAGCGGACTAGCGGGAGGTCCGGGCAGTACTTC,CASSDQRTSGRSGQYF
.,TRBD2,TRBJ2-7,TRBV7-9,TGTGCCAGCAGCCCAAGGACTAGCGGGAGGGCCGAGCAGTACTTC,CASSPRTSGRAEQYF
.,TRBD1,TRBJ1-1,TRBV5-1,TGCGCCAGCAGCGCGGTAGGGACAGCAAACACTGAAGCTTTCTTT,CASSAVGTANTEAFF
.,.,TRBJ2-7,TRBV5-1,TGCGCCAGCAGCTTGGACAGGACGGCCTACGAGCAGTACTTC,CASSLDRTAYEQYF
.,.,TRBJ2-1,TRBV19,TGTGCCAGTAGTATAGAAAGCGATTACAATGAGCAGTTCTTC,CASSIESDYNEQFF
.,TRBD1,TRBJ1-2,TRBV10-3,TGTGCCATCAGTGAATCAGGGGGCGACTATGGCTACACCTTC,CAISESGGDYGYTF
.,TRBD1,TRBJ1-1,TRBV20-1,TGCAGTGCTCTGGGGACAGTCTCGGCTTTCTTT,CSALGTVSAFF
.,TRBD1,TRBJ1-5,TRBV6-1,TGTGCCAGCAGTCAAGGGACAGGGGATAGCAATCAGCCCCAGCATTTT,CASSQGTGDSNQPQHF
.,TRBD1,TRBJ1-5,TRBV6-1,TGTGCCAGCAGTTCTACAGGGGGGTATCAGCCCCAGCATTTT,CASSSTGGYQPQHF
.,.,TRBJ2-1,TRBV5-8,TGTGCCAGCAGCCCACAGGCCAAGTTTTGGCAACCCTACAATGAGCAGTTCTTC,CASSPQAKFWQPYNEQFF
.,TRBD2,TRBJ2-7,TRBV4-3,TGCGCCAGCAGCCAAGCGGTAGCGGGGTTCTACGAGCAGTACTTC,CASSQAVAGFYEQYF
.,.,TRBJ1-5,TRBV4-1,TGCGCCAGCAGCCAAGCAGGGTTTCGGGGCAATCAGCCCCAGCATTTT,CASSQAGFRGNQPQHF
few,TRBD1,TRBJ2-7,TRBV7-9,TGTGCCAGCAGCCTACTGACAGGGGGCTCCTACGAGCAGTACTTC,CASSLLTGGSYEQYF
.,TRBD1,TRBJ2-7,TRBV7-9,TGTGCCAGCAGCTTAGGGACAGGGGTCCTCTACGAGCAGTACTTC,CASSLGTGVLYEQYF
few,.,TRBJ2-3,TRBV14,TGTGCCAGCAGCCAAGATGACTACTACACAGATACGCAGTATTTT,CASSQDDYYTDTQYF